This T cell receptor (beta chain) came from a study of post-analysis software for immune sequencing data. The wider study: Both relapsing-remitting and secondary progressive multiple sclerosis featured among the disease courses, as did progressive-relapsing multiple sclerosis.

TCR beta libraries were prepared from cDNA with unique molecular identifiers. Roughly 0.5 million cDNA molecules were obtained from about 0.98 to 11 million T cells. TCRdb re-called the PCR reads through MiXCR, storing one row per CDR3 protein. The table lists about 430,000 distinct CDR3 sequences, approximately 37% of them singletons, with approximately 7.7% in the top ten. Study-level points and caveats: Included in a set of roughly five TRBV segments more frequent in patients than controls were TRBV5-6, TRBV5-1 and TRBV20-1.

V lost 8 bases to trimming and J lost 3 bases, with 14 bases between them. Germline V gene data show CDR1 as MDHEN and CDR2 as SYDVKM. The CDR3 runs to 15 residues. This clonotype was seen a few times. What it binds is unknown. The sequenced sample consisted of blood. The chain combines TRBV28 with TRBJ2-6; D possibly corresponds to TRBD1 (6 bases). The TCR was taken from a girl aged 2 to 10 with multiple sclerosis. CDR3 in DNA: TGTGCCAGCGTCGAGGCAGGGGTTGGGGCCAACGTCCTGACTTTC. Encoded protein: CASVEAGVGANVLTF.